The clone carrying this TCR beta chain was seen just once. Source study methods: Owing to the provision of junction-only sequences devoid of quality scores by immunoSEQ, filtering differed. The data were produced by immunoSEQ multiplex PCR, yet TCRdb's version contains in-frame clones alone and is incomplete. The DNA was the basis for D and trimming; V, J and clone size are from that table. The sample contains around 1,000,000 clones, approximately 77% of which appear only once. Those who donated, Caucasian adults without exception, all lived in Nashville, Tennessee. This sample is drawn from a study of shared clonotypes between healthy human individuals. CDR3 length: 17 amino acids. Germline V lookup: CDR1 SGHTS, CDR2 YDEGEE. Trimming cost V 0 bases and J 4 bases, with 19 bases left between them.

This sequence joins TRBV5-8 and TRBJ2-5; a weak D match, TRBD1 (5 bases). The clonotype originates from a man between 18 and 29 years old in good health. Some clones in this sample may be carry-over from other donors' samples. Material: memory CD4+ T cells from PBMCs. Subset indicated: CD45RA-negative fraction. CDR3: CASSLGAEGAGGETQYF. CDR3 coding DNA: TGTGCCAGCAGCTTGGGGGCTGAAGGGGCAGGTGGAGAGACCCAGTACTTC.